This TCR beta chain emerged from a study of blood T cell repertoires in COVID-19. Study background: The origin of the acute and convalescent COVID-19 samples was the United States, Italy and Spain. T cells, B-cell-depleted T cells, or PBMCs provided the cDNA or gDNA that served as material.

In its sample, this clone was seen a few times. Germline loops: CDR1 KGHSH, CDR2 LQKENI. This CDR3 is built from 14 residues. V shed 5 bases and J 4 bases; nucleotides not matched to a gene: 4. Original methodology: Cell counts per sample came from amplifying reference gene primers. Data came from immunoSEQ multiplex PCR; TCRdb stores just in-frame clones and leaves some out. V and J calls and clone size follow that table, whereas D and trimming were derived from the DNA. Here the sample spans about 150,000 clones, approximately 90% being singletons. Sequencing used peripheral blood. The origin of this receptor is a man in his fifties who had recovered from COVID-19. The V call is TRBV18, the J call TRBJ2-7, with 11 bases that match TRBD2. As DNA, the CDR3 is TGTGCCAGCTCAAAGACTAGCGGGGAGTACGAGCAGTACTTC. Encoded protein: CASSKTSGEYEQYF. The whole variable domain, remainder taken from reference TRBV18 and TRBJ2-7, is NAGVMQNPRHLVRRRGQEARLRCSPMKGHSHVYWYRQLPEEGLKFMVYLQKENIIDESGMPKERFSAEFPKEGPSILRIQQVVRGDSAAYFCASSKTSGEYEQYFGPGTRLTVT.